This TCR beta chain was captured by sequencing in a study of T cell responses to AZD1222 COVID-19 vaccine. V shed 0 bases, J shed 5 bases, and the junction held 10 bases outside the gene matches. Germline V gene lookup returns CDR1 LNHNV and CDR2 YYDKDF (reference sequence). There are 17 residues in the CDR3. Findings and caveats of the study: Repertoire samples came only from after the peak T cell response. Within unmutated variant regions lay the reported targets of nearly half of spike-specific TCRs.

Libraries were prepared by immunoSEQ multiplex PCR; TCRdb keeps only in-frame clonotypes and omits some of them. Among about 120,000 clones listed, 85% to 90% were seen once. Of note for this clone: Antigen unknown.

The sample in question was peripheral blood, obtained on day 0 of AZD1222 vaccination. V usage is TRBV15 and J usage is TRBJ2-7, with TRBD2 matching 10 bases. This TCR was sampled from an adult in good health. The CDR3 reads CATSRDHGASGSNEQYF. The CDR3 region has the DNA TGTGCCACCAGCAGAGACCACGGGGCTAGCGGGAGCAACGAGCAGTACTTC. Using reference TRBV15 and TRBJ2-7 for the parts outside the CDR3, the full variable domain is DAMVIQNPRYQVTQFGKPVTLSCSQTLNHNVMYWYQQKSSQAPKLLFHYYDKDFNNEADTPDNFQSRRPNTSFCFLDIRSPGLGDTAMYLCATSRDHGASGSNEQYFGPGTRLTVT.